Presented here are 3 T cell receptor beta chains from one specimen sequenced in a study of T cell repertoires in cytomegalovirus infection. TCRdb reprocessed the reads via MiXCR and lists one record per CDR3 protein. The sample comprises fewer than 1,000,000 distinct CDR3 sequences, roughly 31% of which are singletons, and roughly 13% rests with the top ten. What these receptors recognize is not known. This specimen consisted of cultured CD8+ T cells from PBMCs, obtained from culture after CMV antigen stimulation. These receptors were obtained from a human donor in good health (CMV status not recorded). Some clones in this sample may be carry-over from other donors' samples.

The J gene is TRBJ1-3, the V gene TRBV14; TRBD1 matches at 7 bases. The length of the CDR3 is 16 residues. Germline V lookup: CDR1 SGHDN, CDR2 FVKESK. The ends lost 0 bases at V and 2 bases at J; junction bases unmatched: 4. CDR3 protein: CASSQDEGAAGNTIYF. The DNA for the CDR3 is TGTGCCAGCAGCCAAGATGAGGGGGCGGCTGGAAACACCATATATTTT.

Remarks on this clonotype: The junction departs from the called germline gene at one end, perhaps through a read error. The V gene is TRBV7-8, the J gene TRBJ1-5; 7 bases are a match to TRBD1. The CDR3 is made up of 14 amino acids. The germline V gene encodes CDR1 SGHVS and CDR2 FQNEAQ. The CDR3 reads CASSLNRGNQPHHF. In DNA form, the CDR3 reads TGTGCCAGCAGCTTAAACAGGGGCAACCAGCCCCATCATTTT.

There are a few counts of this clonotype. The V gene is TRBV5-5, the J gene TRBJ1-1; D gene unclear. Trimming removed 6 bases at V and 1 base at J, with 13 bases between. CDR1 is SGHKS and CDR2 is YYEKEE in the germline V gene (reference sequence). The CDR3 is 14 amino acids. Written as DNA, the CDR3 is TGTGCCAGCACCACGGGAGGAGGGAACACTGAAGCTTTCTTT. It encodes CASTTGGGNTEAFF. The variable domain in full, with the rest retrieved from reference TRBV5-5 and TRBJ1-1, is DAGVTQSPTHLIKTRGQQVTLRCSPISGHKSVSWYQQVLGQGPQFIFQYYEKEERGRGNFPDRFSARQFPNYSSELNVNALLLGDSALYLCASTTGGGNTEAFFGQGTRLTVV.